The rows below give T cell receptor beta chains drawn from one sample of a study of T and B cells in COVID-19 patients. TCRdb re-called the multiplex PCR reads with MiXCR, one entry per CDR3 protein. Of 12,000 to 15,000 distinct CDR3 sequences in the sample, about 28% are singletons; the top ten hold approximately 6.2%. Material: blood. The receptor source for this set is a human donor who had recovered from COVID-19. The CDR3 runs from the conserved cysteine through the conserved F or W. The D gene is left open where the match is weak. Where a row states a size, it is once, few, many or the class of an expanded clone; other rows omit it.

J: TRBJ2-2
D: -
V: TRBV13
size: medium-sized
DNA: TGTGCCAGCAGCCCCAGGGCTTTAGGGGTCCGAGGGACCGGGGAGCTGTTTTTT
CDR3: CASSPRALGVRGTGELFF

J: TRBJ1-5
D: -
V: TRBV27
size: -
DNA: TGTGCCAGCAGACCCCGAGGGGAGGATAGCAATCAGCCCCAGCATTTT
CDR3: CASRPRGEDSNQPQHF

J: TRBJ1-1
D: -
V: TRBV13
size: -
DNA: TGTGCCAGCAGCTTGGCCGGCGGGTGGGGGAGTGAAGCTTTCTTT
CDR3: CASSLAGGWGSEAFF

J: TRBJ1-5
D: -
V: TRBV7-9
size: few
DNA: TGTGCCAGCAGCTTCGGTACAGGGAACCAGCCCCAGCATTTT
CDR3: CASSFGTGNQPQHF

J: TRBJ1-2
D: TRBD1
V: TRBV30
size: -
DNA: TGTGCCTGGACCGGGACAGGTAGCCTTGGGGCCTATGGCTACACCTTC
CDR3: CAWTGTGSLGAYGYTF

J: TRBJ2-3
D: -
V: TRBV19
size: medium-sized
DNA: TGTGCCAGTTCCCTTAGCGTACAAATCACAGATACGCAGTATTTT
CDR3: CASSLSVQITDTQYF

J: TRBJ2-7
D: TRBD1
V: TRBV11-2
size: -
DNA: TGTGCCAGCAGCTTAGTGGGTCCAGGGGGCGAGCAGTACTTC
CDR3: CASSLVGPGGEQYF

J: TRBJ2-3
D: -
V: TRBV20-1
size: -
DNA: TGCTCGACCCGGGGACTCACTCCCACAGATACGCAGTATTTT
CDR3: CSTRGLTPTDTQYF

J: TRBJ2-3
D: -
V: TRBV15
size: medium-sized
DNA: TGTGCCACCAGCAGAGATTCGGCCAGCACAGATACGCAGTATTTT
CDR3: CATSRDSASTDTQYF

J: TRBJ1-2
D: -
V: TRBV30
size: -
DNA: TGTGCCAGAGAGGACGGCGACCGATTAGGCTACACCTTC
CDR3: CAREDGDRLGYTF

J: TRBJ1-3
D: -
V: TRBV7-9
size: -
DNA: TGTGCCAGCAGAGGTTCGTCGGAGGGAAACACCATATATTTT
CDR3: CASRGSSEGNTIYF

J: TRBJ1-1
D: TRBD1
V: TRBV5-1
size: -
DNA: TGCGCCAGCATAAGGGGACAGGGTTTGAACACTGAAGCTTTCTTT
CDR3: CASIRGQGLNTEAFF

J: TRBJ1-6
D: TRBD1
V: TRBV20-1
size: -
DNA: TGCAGTGCTAGTTTAGGACAGGGGTCCTATAATTCACCCCTCCACTTT
CDR3: CSASLGQGSYNSPLHF

J: TRBJ1-6
D: -
V: TRBV19
size: medium-sized
DNA: TGTGCCAGTACCCGGGTCCAGGGCGATTCACCCCTCCACTTT
CDR3: CASTRVQGDSPLHF

J: TRBJ1-1
D: -
V: TRBV7-9
size: few
DNA: TGTGCCAGCAGCTTAGGCACAGCCGAAGCTTTCTTT
CDR3: CASSLGTAEAFF

J: TRBJ2-1
D: TRBD2
V: TRBV19
size: many
DNA: TGTGCCACTAGGACTAGCTCCATGAGCTCCTACAATGAGCAGTTCTTC
CDR3: CATRTSSMSSYNEQFF

J: TRBJ2-1
D: -
V: TRBV5-1
size: -
DNA: TGCGCCAGCAGCTTGGCCCTCACGGGTGAGCAGTTCTTC
CDR3: CASSLALTGEQFF

J: TRBJ1-5
D: TRBD1
V: TRBV27
size: -
DNA: TGTGCCAGCGCCGACAGGGCCCCAAATCAGCCCCAGCATTTT
CDR3: CASADRAPNQPQHF

J: TRBJ2-3
D: -
V: TRBV7-9
size: few
DNA: TGTGCCAGCAGCTTGGGCAGCACAGATACGCAGTATTTT
CDR3: CASSLGSTDTQYF

J: TRBJ2-3
D: -
V: TRBV19
size: medium-sized
DNA: TGTGCCAGTAGTAGGAGGGTAGTCAGCACAGATACGCAGTATTTT
CDR3: CASSRRVVSTDTQYF

J: TRBJ2-5
D: -
V: TRBV6-1
size: few
DNA: TGTGCCAGCCGGCCAGGTGGTCCTAAAGAGACCCAGTACTTC
CDR3: CASRPGGPKETQYF

J: TRBJ2-2
D: TRBD1
V: TRBV7-6
size: few
DNA: TGTGCCAGCAGCTCCAGACAGGGAACCGGGGAGCTGTTTTTT
CDR3: CASSSRQGTGELFF

J: TRBJ1-5
D: TRBD1
V: TRBV6-6
size: few
DNA: TGTGCCAGCAGCAGGACAGGGGGCGCGGGCAATCAGCCCCAGCATTTT
CDR3: CASSRTGGAGNQPQHF

J: TRBJ2-1
D: TRBD1
V: TRBV19
size: -
DNA: TGTGCCAGTAGTACCTGGACAGGGTACAATGAGCAGTTCTTC
CDR3: CASSTWTGYNEQFF

J: TRBJ2-5
D: -
V: TRBV27
size: many
DNA: TGTGCCAGCAGTTTTGATCCCGCTGCGATGGAGACCCAGTACTTC
CDR3: CASSFDPAAMETQYF

J: TRBJ1-4
D: -
V: TRBV5-6
size: few
DNA: TGTGCCAGCAGCTGGACGGCAGAGGCTGAACTGTTTTTT
CDR3: CASSWTAEAELFF

J: TRBJ1-5
D: -
V: TRBV24-1
size: few
DNA: TGTGCCACCAGTGGGGGTGCCGACAATCAGCCCCAGCATTTT
CDR3: CATSGGADNQPQHF

J: TRBJ1-1
D: TRBD1
V: TRBV20-1
size: -
DNA: TGCAGTGCTAGGTCGCAGGGGGTTAACACTGAAGCTTTCTTT
CDR3: CSARSQGVNTEAFF

J: TRBJ2-7
D: -
V: TRBV5-6
size: -
DNA: TGTGCCAGCAGCCGTAACGTAGACTCACAGGGCATGACCTACGAGCAGTACTTC
CDR3: CASSRNVDSQGMTYEQYF

J: TRBJ2-5
D: TRBD1
V: TRBV30
size: medium-sized
DNA: TGTGCCTGGATCCACAGGGGCCCACAAGAGACCCAGTACTTC
CDR3: CAWIHRGPQETQYF

J: TRBJ1-5
D: -
V: TRBV30
size: few
DNA: TGTGCCTGGAGTGTAGGAGCTGCCTATCAGCCCCAGCATTTT
CDR3: CAWSVGAAYQPQHF

J: TRBJ2-1
D: TRBD1
V: TRBV6-5
size: -
DNA: TGTGCCAGCAGTTTACCCTTACAGACGGGACAGGGGGGGGATGAGCAGTTCTTC
CDR3: CASSLPLQTGQGGDEQFF

J: TRBJ2-2
D: TRBD2
V: TRBV7-9
size: few
DNA: TGTGCCAGCAGCTTAATGACTAGCGGATTCACCGGGGAGCTGTTTTTT
CDR3: CASSLMTSGFTGELFF

J: TRBJ2-5
D: TRBD1
V: TRBV6-5
size: -
DNA: TGTGCCAGCAGGAAGGACAGGGGGGAAGAGACCCAGTACTTC
CDR3: CASRKDRGEETQYF

J: TRBJ1-6
D: -
V: TRBV6-2/TRBV6-3
size: few
DNA: TGTGCCAGCAGTCGCTCGGGCCAGGGGTATTCACCCCTCCACTTT
CDR3: CASSRSGQGYSPLHF

J: TRBJ1-1
D: TRBD1
V: TRBV6-5
size: few
DNA: TGTGCCAGCAGCCGACAGGGGGTAGGTTACACTGAAGCTTTCTTT
CDR3: CASSRQGVGYTEAFF

J: TRBJ2-7
D: TRBD2
V: TRBV18
size: -
DNA: TGTGCCAGCTCACCACCGACTAGCGGGTACGAGCAGTACTTC
CDR3: CASSPPTSGYEQYF

J: TRBJ2-5
D: -
V: TRBV5-4
size: many
DNA: TGTGCCAGCGGGGAAGATAACCAAGAGACCCAGTACTTC
CDR3: CASGEDNQETQYF

J: TRBJ2-5
D: -
V: TRBV7-2
size: few
DNA: TGTGCCAGCAGCTTTGAAACCCGGCTGCAGACCCAGTACTTC
CDR3: CASSFETRLQTQYF

J: TRBJ1-3
D: TRBD1
V: TRBV19
size: many
DNA: TGTGCCAGTAGTCGTACACAGGGGGGCTCTGGAAACACCATATATTTT
CDR3: CASSRTQGGSGNTIYF

J: TRBJ1-1
D: -
V: TRBV19
size: -
DNA: TGTGCCAGTAGTATAATGGGGGGCACCGTCCGAGCTTTCTTT
CDR3: CASSIMGGTVRAFF

J: TRBJ1-2
D: -
V: TRBV5-1
size: -
DNA: TGCGCCAGCAGCCTGGACGGGATTAACTATGGCTACACCTTC
CDR3: CASSLDGINYGYTF

J: TRBJ2-1
D: TRBD2
V: TRBV18
size: many
DNA: TGTGCCAGCTCACGCGGTGCTAGCGGGACCTACAATGAGCAGTTCTTC
CDR3: CASSRGASGTYNEQFF

J: TRBJ1-2
D: TRBD1
V: TRBV15
size: -
DNA: TGTGCCACCAGCAAGGACAGGGGGCGCTCTTTCTATGGCTACACCTTC
CDR3: CATSKDRGRSFYGYTF

J: TRBJ2-7
D: -
V: TRBV20-1
size: -
DNA: TGCAGTGCCCCGCAGCGCGGGGTGGGGTCCTACGAGCAGTACTTC
CDR3: CSAPQRGVGSYEQYF

J: TRBJ2-5
D: -
V: TRBV12-3/TRBV12-4
size: -
DNA: TGTGCCAGCAGTTTCCCGACAGTAGAAGAGACCCAGTACTTC
CDR3: CASSFPTVEETQYF

J: TRBJ1-2
D: TRBD1
V: TRBV6-5
size: many
DNA: TGTGCCAGCAGTGCCTGGACAGGGGAGAACTATGGCTACACCTTC
CDR3: CASSAWTGENYGYTF

J: TRBJ2-3
D: -
V: TRBV27
size: many
DNA: TGTGCCAGCAGTTTTTTCGTGCAGAGAGATACGCAGTATTTT
CDR3: CASSFFVQRDTQYF

J: TRBJ1-4
D: -
V: TRBV20-1
size: -
DNA: TGCAGTGCTCTAAGAGCCACTAATGAAAAACTGTTTTTT
CDR3: CSALRATNEKLFF

J: TRBJ2-1
D: -
V: TRBV18
size: -
DNA: TGTGCCAGCTCAGTCAGGGAAATCTGGACCGGGGACAATGAGCAGTTCTTC
CDR3: CASSVREIWTGDNEQFF

J: TRBJ2-2
D: TRBD2
V: TRBV12-3/TRBV12-4
size: -
DNA: TGTGCCAGCACGTGCGGGGGGGGACCTCGAGCCGGGGAGCTGTTTTTT
CDR3: CASTCGGGPRAGELFF

J: TRBJ1-4
D: TRBD1
V: TRBV5-1
size: -
DNA: TGCGCCAGCAGCTTTGGGGAAAGAGGGGGCAATGAAAAACTGTTTTTT
CDR3: CASSFGERGGNEKLFF

J: TRBJ1-1
D: -
V: TRBV13
size: few
DNA: TGTGCCGGGGCACGGGGGGCTAGTACTGAAGCTTTCTTT
CDR3: CAGARGASTEAFF

J: TRBJ2-2
D: TRBD1
V: TRBV5-6
size: -
DNA: TGTGCCAGCAGCTTGGAGGGACAGGGGGCGGTCGGGGAGCTGTTTTTT
CDR3: CASSLEGQGAVGELFF

J: TRBJ1-2
D: -
V: TRBV6-4
size: few
DNA: TGTGCCAGCAGTGAGGACCCCCGCTATGGCTACACCTTC
CDR3: CASSEDPRYGYTF

J: TRBJ1-6
D: -
V: TRBV4-2
size: -
DNA: TGTGCCAGCAGCCAAGTCGCAGGGTCTAGTCCCCTCCACTTT
CDR3: CASSQVAGSSPLHF

J: TRBJ2-7
D: -
V: TRBV18
size: many
DNA: TGTGCCAGCTCACCGCAGGGTCGGAACGAGCAGTACTTC
CDR3: CASSPQGRNEQYF